This TCR beta chain was sequenced for a study of shared clonotypes between healthy human individuals. The V segment lost 5 bases and the J segment 1 base; nucleotides outside the gene matches: 12. The germline gives CDR1 WNHNN, CDR2 SYGVQD (reference sequence). CDR3 length: 17 residues. On this clone: What it binds is unknown.

Some clones are missing from TCRdb's copy, which holds only in-frame ones; the method was immunoSEQ multiplex PCR. The top ten clones hold over 0.12% of a sample with millions of clones, over 85% of them seen once. Division of CD4+ cells produced a CD45RA+ naive subset and a CD45RA-negative memory subset. Study-wide points: The small donor group covered limited genetic and exposure diversity. Of the naive CD4 clonotypes, about 5% were shared across a handful of donors. Unshared clonotypes carried lower generation probabilities than those common to all four donors.

This chain joins TRBV10-1 and TRBJ2-3; 7 bases line up with TRBD1. The receptor comes from a man aged 18-30 years in good health. Source material: naive CD4+ T cells sorted from blood. This sample's subset: CD45RA+ positively selected. In DNA form, the CDR3 reads TGCGCCAGCAGTCCGTACCCTGGACAGGAAGGCACAGATACGCAGTATTTT. It is translated as CASSPYPGQEGTDTQYF.